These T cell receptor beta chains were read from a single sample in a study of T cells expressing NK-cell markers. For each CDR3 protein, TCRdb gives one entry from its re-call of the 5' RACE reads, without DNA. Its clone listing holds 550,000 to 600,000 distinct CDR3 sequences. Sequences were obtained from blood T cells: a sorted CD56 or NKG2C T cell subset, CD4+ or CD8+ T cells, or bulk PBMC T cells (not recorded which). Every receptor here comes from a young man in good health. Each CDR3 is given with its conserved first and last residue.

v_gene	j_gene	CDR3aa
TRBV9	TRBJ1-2	CASSTHYGYTF
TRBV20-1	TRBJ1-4	CSARDLGRSNEKLFF
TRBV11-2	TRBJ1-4	CASSSISRTAVGEKLFF
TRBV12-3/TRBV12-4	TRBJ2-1	CASSLDFENEQFF
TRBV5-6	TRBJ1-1	CASSRPLGLNTEAFF
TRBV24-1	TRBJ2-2	CATSDWTGRGELFF
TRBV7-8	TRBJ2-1	CASSIRLAAYNEQFF
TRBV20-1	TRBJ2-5	CSARTGTGARETQYF
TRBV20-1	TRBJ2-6	CSAQTWGGDSGANVLTF
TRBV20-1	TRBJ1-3	CSARDLRGMAGNTIYF
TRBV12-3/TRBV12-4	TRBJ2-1	CASSIYINEQFF
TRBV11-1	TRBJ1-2	CASSLHSSGPYGYTF
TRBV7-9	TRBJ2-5	CASSLAAGTTETQYF
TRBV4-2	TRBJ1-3	CASSQVSTGPGNTIYF
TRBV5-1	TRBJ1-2	CASSPGIGGHGYTF
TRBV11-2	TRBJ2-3	CASSLKSGVADTQYF
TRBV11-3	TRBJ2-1	CASSWANEQFF
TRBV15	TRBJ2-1	CATRTTQGTTDEQFF
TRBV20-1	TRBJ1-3	CSARDLTGGNTIYF
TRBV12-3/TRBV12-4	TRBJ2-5	CASSLARDSPGETQYF
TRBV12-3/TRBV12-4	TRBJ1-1	CASRRSSSNTEAFF
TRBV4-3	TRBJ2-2	CASSQSLAGALNTGELFF
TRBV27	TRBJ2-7	CASRPSGTYEQYF
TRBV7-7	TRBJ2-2	CASSTGRTVSTGELFF
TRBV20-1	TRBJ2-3	CSASIDGNTQYF
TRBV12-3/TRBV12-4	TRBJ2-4	CASSSGIPDGKNIQYF
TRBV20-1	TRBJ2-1	CSAISGLAGGPSYNEQFF
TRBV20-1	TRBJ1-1	CSASRPERAWNTEAFF
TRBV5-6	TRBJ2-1	CASSLGIAESSYNEQFF
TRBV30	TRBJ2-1	CAWSVRRQYNEQFF
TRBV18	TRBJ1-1	CASSPSYAEAFF
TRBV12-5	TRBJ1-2	CASGLVGGYGYTF
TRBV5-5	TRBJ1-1	CASSRRDFTMNTEAFF
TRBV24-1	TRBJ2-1	CATSETTSPNEQFF
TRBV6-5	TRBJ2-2	CASSYPDRGRVRSTGELFF
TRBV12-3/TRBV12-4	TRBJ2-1	CASRGASEQFF
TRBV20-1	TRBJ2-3	CSAKDPLEGADTQYF
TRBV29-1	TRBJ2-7	CSVEGPNEQYF
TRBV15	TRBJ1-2	CATSRVETAHGYTF
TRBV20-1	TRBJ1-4	CSARIWFATNEKLFF
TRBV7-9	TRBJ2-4	CASSPGGGSVKNIQYF
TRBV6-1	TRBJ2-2	CASSKVNTGELFF
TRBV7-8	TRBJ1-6	CASSSQGLNSPLHF
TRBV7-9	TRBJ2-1	CASSATSDWDNEQFF
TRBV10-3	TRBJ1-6	CAISGGTQANSPLHF
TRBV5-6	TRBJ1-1	CASSLGGTIARLTEAFF
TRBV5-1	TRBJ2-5	CASSGEGEETQYF
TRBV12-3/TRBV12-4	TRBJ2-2	CASSQPPGGLFF
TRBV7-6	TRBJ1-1	CASSLGQQNTEAFF
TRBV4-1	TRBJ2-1	CASSQLPARGPRVAFF
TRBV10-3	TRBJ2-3	CAISESGQEGDTQYF
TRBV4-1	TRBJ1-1	CASSRGLRQAFF
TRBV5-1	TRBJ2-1	CASSLAQTLASRNEQFF
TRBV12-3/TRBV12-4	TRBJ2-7	CASSLWVREQYF
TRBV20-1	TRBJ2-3	CSAVGGGGDLRGGDTQYF
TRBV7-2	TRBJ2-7	CASSLVAGKDEQYF
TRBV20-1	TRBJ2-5	CSARGTSGRAYRETQYF
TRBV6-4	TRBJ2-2	CASSATSPTGELFF
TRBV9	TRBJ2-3	CASSVESGATDTQYF
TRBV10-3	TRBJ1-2	CAISEAQGPGGYTF